This T cell receptor (beta chain) is drawn from a study of CD8 T cells in ankylosing spondylitis. TCRdb redid the calling of the 5' RACE reads with MiXCR, one entry per CDR3 protein. The table lists about 260,000 distinct CDR3 sequences, 20% to 30% of them singletons, with roughly 0.67% in the top ten. Study results and caveats: Relatively scarce in peripheral blood, disease-linked clones were CD8+. Characteristic of ankylosing spondylitis blood, it appeared, was a TCR beta motif comprising several highly homologous variants. Researchers reportedly found disease-linked clones significantly enriched in matched ankylosing spondylitis synovial fluid.

This clonotype was recorded at least ten times. What it binds is not known. The receptor was derived from a male donor with ankylosing spondylitis or in good health (not recorded which). Specimen: blood, either unsorted or a sorted T cell fraction (not recorded which).

The CDR3 is CASSFGTGDEQFF. CDR3 coding DNA: TGTGCCAGCAGCTTTGGGACAGGCGATGAGCAGTTCTTC. The rearrangement uses TRBV9 and TRBJ2-1; TRBD1 aligns across 8 bases. The V segment lost 4 bases and the J segment 8 bases; nucleotides outside the gene matches: 5. Germline values: CDR1 SGDLS, CDR2 YYNGEE. CDR3 length: 13 residues.